This paragraph reports one T cell receptor beta chain. Its antigen has not been determined. Base qualities are not provided; no much larger clone lies one nucleotide away. The sample is drawn from a study of blood T cell repertoires in COVID-19 (dated by TCRdb to between 2020 and 2021). Looking at the study overall: Samples from collaborators originated in the United States, Italy and Spain and spanned both the acute and convalescent phases of COVID-19. The sample metadata nearly always contained a de-identified subject ID, COVID-19 status, age in years and sex. The repertoires were made available in a free public database intended to serve as a resource for research on the immune response to SARS-CoV-2. The dataset comprised deeply sampled blood TCRbeta repertoires from subjects exposed to, actively infected with, or recovered from COVID-19. The prospective study material was composed of cDNA or gDNA derived from T cells, B-cell-depleted T cells, or PBMCs. The samples were drawn from two sources: the first 160 participants of the ongoing ImmuneRACE study, and over 1,000 subjects contributed by 6 global collaborators. Where available, HLA class I and class II types were taken from metadata supplied by the sample provider and were not determined by assay-based typing. The paper's findings and limits, for the study overall: How much clinical and demographic metadata was included differed by source and by participant, and the metadata was provided uncurated.

In Seattle, one collaborating source enrolled patients while the infection was active and tracked those patients longitudinally over the course of disease. Collaborating institutions collected whole blood in K2EDTA tubes following their own protocols. For TCRbeta analysis, collaborator samples were shipped as frozen whole blood, as isolated PBMCs, or as DNA extracted from either sample type. TCRbeta CDR3 regions were amplified from genomic DNA by means of the immunoSEQ Assay, a bias-controlled multiplex PCR. The published analysis was carried out like this. Within the assay, amplification of reference gene primers was used to estimate how many nucleated cells each sample contained. To quantify the absolute abundance of each unique TCRbeta CDR3 rearrangement, sequence reads were collapsed and filtered. For each sample, productive Simpson clonality was calculated as the square root of Simpson's diversity index across productive rearrangements. TCRdb obtained this table from immuneACCESS and retained in-frame rearrangements with V and J assigned. These tables miss some clones; where compared with another copy, unresolved V genes account for less than half of the shortfall, and the remainder is unexplained. V and J calls and clone size follow that table, whereas D and trimming were derived from the DNA. For this sample there are over 150,000 clones; about 83% appear just once. The ten biggest clones cover over 9% of the sample.

The sequenced material came from peripheral blood. This sequence was found in a woman in her 70s with COVID-19, enrolled during active disease.

The DNA is TGTGCCAGCAGTTTAGGGGCGGGGCGACTATACAATGAGCAGTTCTTC. Its translation is CASSLGAGRLYNEQFF. The chain links TRBV28 with TRBJ2-1; the D gene is perhaps TRBD2, on 6 matching bases. The germline V gene specifies MDHEN as CDR1 and SYDVKM as CDR2. The CDR3 runs 16 residues from the cysteine to the phenylalanine. CDR3 DNA is the only sequence kept; it has 48 bases, read in frame from the first base. V is shortened by 2 bases, J by 4 bases, and the region joining them spans 15 bases.